This T cell receptor (beta chain) was sequenced during a study of CD8+ T cells in alopecia areata. Study-wide context: Twice daily, treated patients received 5 to 10 mg of oral tofacitinib.

Extracted from the samples, RNA was reverse transcribed into cDNA to serve as the sequencing template. Sequencing used immunoSEQ multiplex PCR; TCRdb keeps in-frame clones, though not all of them. The sample consists of 190,000 or so clones, approximately 56% of them appearing once. The germline gives CDR1 SQVTM, CDR2 ANQGSEA. J lost 2 bases, V lost 6 bases, and 5 bases had no gene match. CDR3 length: 15 residues. Treatment specified: oral pan-JAK inhibitor, 5-10 mg twice daily. The receptor's source is a human donor with alopecia areata. The chain employs TRBV29-1 and TRBJ2-5; 14 bases align to TRBD2. The sequences come from CD4+ T cells sorted from blood, collected at week 4, from a patient treated with tofacitinib. The CDR3 DNA reads TGCAGCGTCGCTGGACTAGCGGGGGGACAAGAGACCCAGTACTTC. Residues: CSVAGLAGGQETQYF.